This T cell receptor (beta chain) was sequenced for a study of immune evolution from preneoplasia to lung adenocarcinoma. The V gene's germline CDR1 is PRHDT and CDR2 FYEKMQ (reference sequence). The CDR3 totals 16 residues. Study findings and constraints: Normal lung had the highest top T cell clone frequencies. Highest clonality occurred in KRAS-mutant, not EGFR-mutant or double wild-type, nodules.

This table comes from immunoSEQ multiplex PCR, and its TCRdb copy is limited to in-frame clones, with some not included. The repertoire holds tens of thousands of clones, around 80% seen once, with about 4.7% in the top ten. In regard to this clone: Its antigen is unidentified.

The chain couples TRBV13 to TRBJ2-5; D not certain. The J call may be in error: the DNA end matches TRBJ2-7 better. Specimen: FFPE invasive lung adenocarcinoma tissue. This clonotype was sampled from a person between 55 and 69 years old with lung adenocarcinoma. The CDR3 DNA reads TGTGCCAGCAGCTTAGAAGGTCTGGATTCAAACTACGAGCAGTACTTC. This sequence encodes CASSLEGLDSNYEQYF.